Sequencing of this TCR beta chain was carried out in a study of T cell clonotyping in hematopoietic cell transplantation. Trimming pared 2 bases from V and 4 bases from J, leaving 17 bases between. CDR3 size: 16 residues. Germline loops: CDR1 MNHEY, CDR2 SVGAGI. Broader study findings: Recipient TCR diversity dropped after transplant; expanded clonotypes rose from day 30 to 180.

Comments on this clone: Its target is not known.

TCRdb keeps only in-frame clones here, not all; method: immunoSEQ multiplex PCR. The sample has fewer than 6,500 clones; 77% are singletons. The receptor comes from a female patient in her 30s who had an allogeneic stem cell transplant, so the T cells may come from the graft donor. Some clones in this sample may be carry-over from other donors' samples. V and J are TRBV6-5 and TRBJ1-1; D gene unclear. The starting material was PBMCs, obtained 100 days after allogeneic stem cell transplant. As DNA, the CDR3 is TGTGCCAGCAGTTACGCCGGCAATCGGGGTTCCACTGAAGCTTTCTTT. It encodes CASSYAGNRGSTEAFF.